This T cell receptor (beta chain) came from a study of T cells after yellow fever vaccination. The table lists this clonotype with many counts. Using its own MiXCR run on the 5' RACE reads, TCRdb lists one record per CDR3 protein. Of 250,000 or so distinct CDR3 sequences in the sample, 6% to 8% are singletons; the top ten hold around 1%. V lost 4 bases and J lost 2, with 16 bases in between. Germline CDR1 is SGHTS and CDR2 is YDEGEE. The CDR3 spans 16 residues. This sample comprised CD4+ T cells sorted from PBMCs, obtained on the day of the yellow fever booster vaccination. The rearrangement links TRBV5-8 to TRBJ2-1; D gene ambiguous. This sequence was found in a man aged 25-40 years who received the YFV17D yellow fever vaccine. Here the CDR3 DNA reads TGTGCCAGCAGCCGAAACGGGCAGGCTCCCTACAATGAGCAGTTCTTC. This translates into CASSRNGQAPYNEQFF.